Each of the 22 T cell receptor beta chains below was sequenced from the same sample in a study of CD8 T cells in ankylosing spondylitis. Notes on the study in general: Ankylosing spondylitis blood seemed to carry a telltale TCR beta motif made of several highly homologous variants.

TCRdb ran MiXCR on the 5' RACE reads and lists one entry per CDR3 protein. The sample shows about 700,000 distinct CDR3 sequences, 15% to 20% of them seen only once. No antigen is known for these receptors. Sequenced: blood, either unsorted or a sorted T cell fraction (not recorded which). These TCRs come from a male donor with ankylosing spondylitis.

The chain uses TRBV5-5 and TRBJ1-1; D is unresolved. V was cut by 3 bases and J by 1 base, with 16 bases left in between. CDR1 SGHKS and CDR2 YYEKEE come from the germline V gene (reference sequence). The CDR3 covers 16 residues. The CDR3 protein is CASSSHPTQPNTEAFF. As DNA, the CDR3 is TGTGCCAGCAGCTCGCACCCGACACAACCGAACACTGAAGCTTTCTTT. Full variable domain (outside the CDR3, taken from reference TRBV5-5 and TRBJ1-1): DAGVTQSPTHLIKTRGQQVTLRCSPISGHKSVSWYQQVLGQGPQFIFQYYEKEERGRGNFPDRFSARQFPNYSSELNVNALLLGDSALYLCASSSHPTQPNTEAFFGQGTRLTVV.

The V gene is TRBV5-1, the J gene TRBJ1-2, with TRBD1 matching over 7 bases. Germline CDR1 SGHRS, CDR2 YFSETQ. V was clipped by 4 bases and J by 0 bases; unmatched bases: 6. This CDR3 is built from 15 residues. In DNA form, the CDR3 reads TGCGCCAGCAGCCCGGCGGACAGGTCTAACTATGGCTACACCTTC. It translates to CASSPADRSNYGYTF.

The chain links TRBV7-3 to TRBJ2-4; D may be TRBD1 (7 bases). Germline-derived CDR1 and CDR2 are SGHTA and FQGTGA. The CDR3 totals 16 residues. Trimming took 5 bases from V and 9 from J, leaving 23 bases between them. The CDR3 region has the DNA TGTGCCAGCAGCCCCCCCCCCAGGGGGGATTACGGCATTCAGTACTTC. Protein sequence: CASSPPPRGDYGIQYF.

The CDR3 nucleotides read TGTGCCATCAGTGATCTAGCGGCGACCCAAGAGACCCAGTACTTC. Its protein product is CAISDLAATQETQYF. The V and J genes are TRBV10-3 and TRBJ2-5; 7 bases map to TRBD2. Germline assignment: CDR1 ENHRY and CDR2 SYGVKD. This CDR3 is 15 amino acids long. V was clipped by 3 bases and J by 1 base; unmatched bases: 5.

The V gene is TRBV24-1, the J gene TRBJ2-1; D might be TRBD2 (6 bases). Trimming removed 4 bases at V and 6 bases at J, with 12 bases between. This CDR3 contains 14 residues. Germline values: CDR1 KGHDR, CDR2 SFDVKD. CDR3 sequence: CATSDRDFRNEQFF. The CDR3 DNA reads as TGTGCCACCAGTGACCGGGACTTCCGCAATGAGCAGTTCTTC.

This clonotype was observed a handful of times. CDR3 bases: TGTGCCAGCAGTCCTAGGACAGGGAGGGCCGGGGAGCTGTTTTTT. Protein: CASSPRTGRAGELFF. The rearrangement joins TRBV12-3 or TRBV12-4 to TRBJ2-2, with D perhaps matching TRBD1 (8 bases). This CDR3 region has 15 residues. V was clipped by 5 bases and J by 6 bases, with 16 bases between them.

The chain links TRBV29-1 to TRBJ1-1; D is perhaps TRBD1 (5 bases). Trimming took off 7 bases at V and 1 base at J, with 19 bases between the two ends. This CDR3 comprises 15 residues. CDR1 and CDR2 (germline): SQVTM, ANQGSEA. This CDR3 is CSAPKREGTNTEAFF. As DNA, the CDR3 is TGCAGCGCTCCTAAACGAGAAGGGACGAACACTGAAGCTTTCTTT.

There are a few counts of this clonotype. The chain combines TRBV7-9 with TRBJ2-1, with D possibly TRBD2 on 5 matching bases. The germline CDR1 and CDR2 sequences are SEHNR and FQNEAQ (reference sequence). V lost 5 bases and J lost 8, with 19 bases in between. This CDR3 has 15 amino acids. The CDR3 nucleotides are TGTGCCAGCAGCCCCCGGGGTCCAATGGCTGATGAGCAGTTCTTC. It yields the protein CASSPRGPMADEQFF.

This clonotype was observed a few times. V and J are TRBV3-1 and TRBJ1-3; D is undetermined. Between the trimmed V and J ends, which lost 4 bases and 0 bases, there was a span of 7 bases. Germline CDR1 and CDR2: LGHDT and YNNKEL (reference sequence). This CDR3 region has 14 residues. The CDR3 protein is CASSLPISGNTIYF. Written as DNA, the CDR3 is TGTGCCAGCAGCCTCCCGATCTCTGGAAACACCATATATTTT.

The chain uses TRBV7-7 and TRBJ2-1; D is possibly TRBD2 (5 bases). Trimming stripped 5 bases from V and 12 bases from J, with 17 bases between. The CDR3 loop spans 13 amino acids. Germline CDR1 reads SSHAT; CDR2 reads FNYEAQ (reference sequence). The CDR3 region is CASSHGPDFMQFF. CDR3 DNA sequence: TGTGCCAGCAGCCACGGACCGGACTTTATGCAGTTCTTC.

V is TRBV7-2 and J is TRBJ1-3, with 10 bases aligning to TRBD1. Germline-derived CDR1 and CDR2 are SGHTA and FQGNSA. Losses at the gene ends were 5 bases for V and 3 bases for J; bases not matched to a gene: 10. CDR3 length: 17 residues. The CDR3: CASSPRTGGILGNTIYF. CDR3 bases: TGTGCCAGCAGCCCCCGGACAGGGGGTATTCTTGGAAACACCATATATTTT.

This clonotype was detected a few times. The V call is TRBV20-1, the J call TRBJ2-7; D is possibly TRBD2 (6 bases). CDR1 DFQATT and CDR2 SNEGSKA come from the germline V gene (reference sequence). The CDR3 length is 14 residues. V lost 4 bases and J 0 bases, leaving 13 bases between the germline ends. The CDR3 bases are TGCAGTGCTAAGAGCGGGCCCAGCTCCTACGAGCAGTACTTC. Residues: CSAKSGPSSYEQYF.

The chain links TRBV4-2 to TRBJ1-1, with D perhaps TRBD1 (6 bases). V was shortened by 2 bases and J by 5 bases, with 18 bases between the two germline ends. This CDR3 has 16 residues. Germline lookup yields CDR1 LGHNA and CDR2 YNFKEQ. The CDR3, as DNA: TGTGCCAGCAGCCAACCGACAGGTCCTGGAGGGACTGAAGCTTTCTTT. This gives the protein CASSQPTGPGGTEAFF.

Only a few counts were recorded for this clonotype. This sequence joins TRBV27 and TRBJ1-2, with a weak D call TRBD1 (6 bases). Germline CDR1 MNHEY, CDR2 SMNVEV (reference sequence). This CDR3 has 15 amino acids. Trimming cost V 2 bases and J 6 bases, with 16 bases left between them. CDR3 protein: CASSLNSRGQDGYTF. The CDR3 DNA sequence: TGTGCCAGCAGTTTAAACTCTCGGGGGCAGGATGGCTACACCTTC.

The sample holds a few counts of this clonotype. This chain connects TRBV9 to TRBJ1-1; weak D call: TRBD1 (5 bases). From germline, CDR1 is SGDLS and CDR2 YYNGEE. The V gene lost 5 bases and the J gene lost 4 bases, with 15 bases spanning the gap. The CDR3 length is 14 residues. DNA of the CDR3: TGTGCCAGCAGTGATGGAGGGGTGAGCACTGAAGCTTTCTTT. Translated: CASSDGGVSTEAFF. Using reference TRBV9 and TRBJ1-1 for the parts outside the CDR3, the full variable domain is DSGVTQTPKHLITATGQRVTLRCSPRSGDLSVYWYQQSLDQGLQFLIQYYNGEERAKGNILERFSAQQFPDLHSELNLSSLELGDSALYFCASSDGGVSTEAFFGQGTRLTVV.

As to this clonotype: The junction departs from germline at one end; a sequencing error may be responsible. The V and J genes are TRBV6-5 and TRBJ2-1; TRBD2 might be the D (7 bases). CDR1 MNHEY and CDR2 SVGAGI come from the germline V gene. The CDR3 loop spans 18 amino acids. The CDR3 sequence is CASCYPGLRGGGANEQFF. In DNA form, the CDR3 reads TGTGCCAGCTGTTACCCCGGACTTAGGGGGGGCGGGGCCAATGAGCAGTTCTTC.

This clonotype was detected a few times. The chain employs TRBV12-3 or TRBV12-4 and TRBJ2-7, with 8 bases fitting TRBD2. Trimming cost V 1 base and J 3 bases; bases outside gene matches: 2. CDR3 length: 14 residues. The CDR3 DNA reads TGTGCCAGCAGTTTAGGGACTAGCTACTACGAGCAGTACTTC. This codes for CASSLGTSYYEQYF.

V usage is TRBV5-6 and J usage is TRBJ2-7, with 9 bases lining up with TRBD1. The V gene's germline CDR1 is SGHDT and CDR2 YYEEEE. J gave up 3 bases and V 4 bases, and 5 bases lay outside the gene matches. The length of the CDR3 is 14 residues. CDR3 loop: CASSTDRGDYEQYF. For the CDR3, the DNA is TGTGCCAGCAGCACGGACAGGGGAGACTACGAGCAGTACTTC.

V usage is TRBV20-1 and J usage is TRBJ2-1, with 8 bases lining up with TRBD2. Germline V gene lookup returns CDR1 DFQATT and CDR2 SNEGSKA (reference sequence). The V segment lost 6 bases and the J segment 9 bases; nucleotides outside the gene matches: 13. The CDR3 has 14 amino acids. CDR3 region: CSATRGLGVVEQFF. CDR3 in DNA: TGCAGTGCCACCCGGGGACTAGGGGTGGTTGAGCAGTTCTTC.

In its sample, this clonotype was seen a few times. The V gene is TRBV4-1, the J gene TRBJ1-2; D ambiguous. Germline loops: CDR1 MGHRA, CDR2 YSYEKL. With 3 bases removed from V and 5 bases from J, the gap between germline ends came to 10 bases. This CDR3 is built from 13 residues. The DNA of the CDR3 is TGCGCCAGCAGCCAGGGAACCGGTTATGGCTACACCTTC. Its translation is CASSQGTGYGYTF.

This clonotype was seen a handful of times. Here the CDR3 reads CASSLGRAQYF. CDR3 coding DNA: TGTGCCAGCAGTCTGGGGAGAGCGCAGTATTTT. This chain uses TRBV6-1 with TRBJ2-3, with D possibly being TRBD2 (5 bases). This CDR3 spans 11 amino acids. Between the trimmed V and J ends, which lost 5 bases and 10 bases, there was a span of 10 bases. Germline V gives CDR1 MNHNS, CDR2 SASEGT.

The chain employs TRBV14 and TRBJ2-1, with TRBD2 matching 8 bases. The germline V gene has CDR1 SGHDN and CDR2 FVKESK. The CDR3 is 15 residues long. The J segment lost 6 bases and the V segment lost 4 bases, leaving 8 bases of the junction unmatched. The CDR3 protein is CASSRRSGKANEQFF. The CDR3 region has the DNA TGTGCCAGCAGCCGACGTAGCGGGAAAGCCAATGAGCAGTTCTTC.